The present entry profiles one TCR beta chain with its context. Its specificity is not known. With 60 Vbeta and 13 Jbeta primers, the PCR was carried out. Clones were read by immunoSEQ multiplex PCR, and TCRdb kept only the in-frame ones, dropping some. The sample lists more than 90,000 clones, about 80% occurring once. The data belong to a study of cytomegalovirus exposure and HLA in healthy donors. V lost 5 bases to trimming and J lost 3 bases; unmatched junction nucleotides: 6. CDR1 and CDR2 (germline): SGHDT, YYEEEE. This CDR3 is 15 amino acids long. Whole-study results and caveats: In an earlier analysis, most TCR beta V segments were productive about 87% or about 30% of the time. Cytomegalovirus association was listed for under 200 TCR beta chains. Later on, an analysis showed TCR association rates differing by HLA locus, with DRB1 the most and HLA-C the fewest.

The sequenced material came from PBMCs. J is TRBJ2-3 and V is TRBV5-6; 10 bases match TRBD1. The clonotype originates from a man aged 35-49 years in good health and CMV-seronegative. The CDR3 DNA is TGTGCCAGCAGTTTTGACAGGGGGCTGACAGATACGCAGTATTTT. Amino acids: CASSFDRGLTDTQYF.